Listed below are T cell receptor beta chains from one sample, sequenced in a study of T cell changes during pregnancy in multiple sclerosis. Data came from immunoSEQ multiplex PCR; TCRdb stores just in-frame clones and leaves some out. Of roughly 40,000 clones listed, roughly 92% were seen once; the top ten hold 0.7% to 1%. The material was CD4+ T cells from peripheral blood mononuclear cells, obtained before pregnancy. Receptors were obtained from a female donor with multiple sclerosis, enrolled in a pregnancy study. Each CDR3 is given without its conserved first and last residue. The D gene is left open where the match is weak.

v_call | cdr3_length | d_call | cdr3_aa
TRBV30 | 15 | . | AWSVRGQILFNQPQH
TRBV28 | 12 | . | ASTSMGATDTQY
TRBV29-1 | 12 | . | SASMATVGLGQF
TRBV6-1 | 12 | . | ASSAQRGGQPQH
TRBV11-3 | 12 | . | ASSLGGAQETQY
TRBV2 | 13 | TRBD2 | ASSEDLAGGKTQY
TRBV25-1 | 16 | TRBD2 | ASSPRTSGRESTDTQY
TRBV2 | 14 | TRBD1 | ASSRPGTGDTGELF
TRBV28 | 10 | TRBD1 | ATQGSLYEQY
TRBV19 | 12 | TRBD1 | ASRRQGPNTEAF
TRBV18 | 14 | . | ASSSDRTTLIETQY
TRBV7-9 | 13 | TRBD1 | ASSRTGGAYYGYT
TRBV7-9 | 10 | . | ASSSVTDTQY
TRBV7-2 | 15 | TRBD2 | ASSLVPRLAFGNEQF
TRBV10-3 | 13 | . | AISAGSGTNYGYT
TRBV7-8 | 17 | . | ASSLRLLGHLGNTGELF
TRBV19 | 16 | . | ASSPTGRNRAVNTEAF
TRBV19 | 13 | . | ASSIVAASGNTIY
TRBV2 | 11 | . | ASREDGTDTQY
TRBV6-6 | 11 | . | ASSQRPTDTQY
TRBV6-1 | 13 | TRBD2 | ASSSLAGSTDTQY